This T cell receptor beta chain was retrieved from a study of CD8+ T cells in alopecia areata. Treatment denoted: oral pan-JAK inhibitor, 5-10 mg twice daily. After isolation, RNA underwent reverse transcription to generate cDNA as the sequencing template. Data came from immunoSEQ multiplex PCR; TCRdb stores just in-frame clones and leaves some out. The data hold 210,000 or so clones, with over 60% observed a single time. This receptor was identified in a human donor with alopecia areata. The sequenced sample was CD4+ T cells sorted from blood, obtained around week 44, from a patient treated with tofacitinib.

CDR3 DNA sequence: TGCGCCAGCAGCCAGCCCTACGAGCAGTACTTC. Translation gives CASSQPYEQYF. The V and J genes are TRBV5-1 and TRBJ2-7; no clear D. This CDR3 spans 11 amino acids. V lost 4 bases to trimming and J lost 2 bases, with 4 bases between them. The germline V gene encodes CDR1 SGHRS and CDR2 YFSETQ.